This TCR beta chain originates from a study of blood T cell repertoires in COVID-19. Study-level information: T cells, B-cell-depleted T cells, or PBMCs supplied cDNA or gDNA.

Germline V gene data show CDR1 as MNHNY and CDR2 as SVGAGI (reference sequence). The CDR3 spans 16 residues. J lost 1 base, V lost 0 bases, and 3 bases had no gene match. As processed by the authors: Amplification from reference gene primers served as the basis for estimated nucleated cell counts. Profiling relied on immunoSEQ multiplex PCR, and the TCRdb table lists in-frame clones only, not all of them. For V, J and clone size, that table is used; D and trimming come from the DNA. The sample includes about 200,000 clones, about 88% of them seen just once. The receptor was isolated from an elderly woman with acute or convalescent COVID-19. This chain connects TRBV6-6 to TRBJ1-5; 7 bases are a match to TRBD1. Specimen: peripheral blood. Here the CDR3 DNA reads TGTGCCAGCAGTTACTCGACAGGGCTAAGCAATCAGCCCCAGCATTTT. Its protein product is CASSYSTGLSNQPQHF.